The sequence of this T cell receptor beta chain was determined in a study of cytomegalovirus exposure and HLA in healthy donors. Overall study results and limits: The authors listed approximately 160 TCR beta chains as cytomegalovirus-associated. It was found in a later analysis that first-cohort TCR clusters tended to co-occur in the 90 to 150 validation repertoires.

The CDR3 sequence is 19 residues long. Per germline, CDR1 MGHRA and CDR2 YSYEKL. V shed 0 bases and J 0 bases; nucleotides not matched to a gene: 10. Worth noting for this clone: Its antigen is unknown.

Assay used: immunoSEQ multiplex PCR; TCRdb lists only in-frame clones, some missing. The repertoire has about 120,000 clones, about nine tenths of them found once; the top ten carry about 4.2%. The V call is TRBV4-1, the J call TRBJ2-1; 8 positions match TRBD2. The TCR was taken from a man younger than 35 in good health and CMV-seropositive. Sequencing was done on a sample of PBMCs. The CDR3 here is CASSQEVTSGGTSYNEQFF. CDR3 nucleotide sequence: TGCGCCAGCAGCCAAGAAGTTACGAGCGGGGGCACCTCCTACAATGAGCAGTTCTTC.